The present entry profiles one TCR beta chain with its context. Trimming cost V 10 bases and J 2 bases; bases outside gene matches: 2. CDR1 is MNHEY, CDR2 SVGAGI, per germline. The CDR3 loop spans 12 amino acids. Using immunoSEQ multiplex PCR, the repertoire was profiled, and TCRdb retains in-frame clones only, with some absent. The sample has around 220,000 clones, 88% seen once. The sample comes from a study of blood T cell repertoires in COVID-19. Study-wide background: The United States, Italy and Spain were the sources of the acute and convalescent COVID-19 samples. Sample material is recorded as cDNA or gDNA derived from T cells, B-cell-depleted T cells, or PBMCs.

The receptor was derived from a woman in her thirties or forties who had recovered from COVID-19. Sequenced sample: peripheral blood. The chain uses TRBV6-5 and TRBJ2-7; 10 nucleotides line up with TRBD1. CDR3 residues: CAIGQGAYEQYF. DNA of the CDR3: TGTGCCATTGGACAGGGGGCCTACGAGCAGTACTTC.